This TCR beta chain came from a study of control samples from healthy donors and cancer patients. Between the trimmed V and J ends, which lost 4 bases and 4 bases, there was a span of 20 bases. Germline CDR1 reads SGDLS; CDR2 reads YYNGEE. The CDR3 spans 16 residues. TCRdb's table, derived via immunoSEQ multiplex PCR, lists solely in-frame clones and lacks some. The sample has over 75,000 clones; about four fifths are singletons. The TCR was taken from a man aged 55 to 69 in good health. The chain recombines TRBV9 with TRBJ2-5; weak D call: TRBD1 (6 bases). The sample consisted of blood. The CDR3 DNA reads TGTGCCAGCAGCTCCCAGGGGAACCTGAGGGGAGAGACCCAGTACTTC. This translates into CASSSQGNLRGETQYF. The complete variable domain, with remaining parts taken from reference TRBV9 and TRBJ2-5, reads DSGVTQTPKHLITATGQRVTLRCSPRSGDLSVYWYQQSLDQGLQFLIQYYNGEERAKGNILERFSAQQFPDLHSELNLSSLELGDSALYFCASSSQGNLRGETQYFGPGTRLLVL.